This T cell receptor beta chain was obtained from a study of PD-L1 blockade in urothelial cancer. For the study at large: The study started patients on atezolizumab in the mid-2010s, giving 1,200 mg intravenously every 3 weeks. Counts from blood samples showed a median of 141,255 T cells. From 0 to 3 prior chemotherapy regimens had been given to the patients.

The trim removed 8 bases at V and 0 bases at J, leaving 3 bases unmatched. The CDR3 spans 14 residues. Germline V gene data show CDR1 as MDHEN and CDR2 as SYDVKM. Spiked synthetic TCR analogs estimated absolute template abundance per PCR. The assay was immunoSEQ multiplex PCR, and TCRdb's table has in-frame clones only and misses some. The repertoire consists of tens of thousands of clones, with roughly 90% occurring once and the leading ten covering around 4.8%. Time point given: pretreatment peripheral blood. The rearrangement links TRBV28 to TRBJ1-4; 7 bases align to TRBD1. The sample consisted of PBMCs, taken around atezolizumab (anti-PD-L1) treatment. This sequence originates from a man in his 70s with urothelial cancer. The DNA of the CDR3 is TGTGCCAGCGGGACAGCCTCAACTAATGAAAAACTGTTTTTT. This sequence encodes CASGTASTNEKLFF.